These 3 T cell receptor beta chains were sequenced from one sample in a study of T-cell memory formation after mild COVID-19. A single record per CDR3 protein comes from TCRdb applying MiXCR to the 5' RACE reads. The table has approximately 390,000 distinct CDR3 sequences, about 16% seen once; the top ten hold around a fifth. Sequenced material: PBMCs or a T cell subset sorted from them (not recorded which). These receptors all stem from a man aged 18-30 years who had mild COVID-19 (a few samples of this study predate the infection). Cell type and time point are not known.

There are a few counts of this clonotype. The chain links TRBV24-1 to TRBJ2-1; D may be TRBD1 (6 bases). The germline V gene has CDR1 KGHDR and CDR2 SFDVKD. V gave up 3 bases and J gave up 9 bases, with 8 bases separating them. The CDR3 extends over 12 amino acids. In DNA, the CDR3 is TGTGCCACCAGTGATGCAGGGGCTGAGCAGTTCTTC. Translating it yields CATSDAGAEQFF.

This rearrangement joins TRBV3-1 to TRBJ1-2; possibly TRBD1 for D (6 bases). The CDR3 consists of 14 residues. Germline assignment: CDR1 LGHDT and CDR2 YNNKEL (reference sequence). Trimming left V 4 bases short and J 4 bases short, with 13 bases between. CDR3 DNA: TGTGCCAGCAGCCCACGGACAGAGCCCTATGGCTACACCTTC. It translates to CASSPRTEPYGYTF.

This clonotype was detected a few times. The rearrangement uses TRBV20-1 and TRBJ2-7, with 7 bases identical to TRBD2. This CDR3 contains 14 residues. Germline V gene data show CDR1 as DFQATT and CDR2 as SNEGSKA (reference sequence). V lost 6 bases, J lost 2 bases, and 10 bases stayed unmatched. The CDR3 DNA follows: TGCAGTGCCATGGACTTTCGGGGGGCCTACGAGCAGTACGTC. Its translation is CSAMDFRGAYEQYV.